Listed here are 26 T cell receptor beta chains from one sample, sequenced in a study of CD8 T cells in Susac syndrome. The RNA, about 0.5 to 1 ug, was put through reverse transcription using random hexamers. MiXCR, applied by TCRdb to the immunoSEQ multiplex PCR reads, yields one record per CDR3 protein. The sample includes 80,000 or so distinct CDR3 sequences, around 94% of them seen just once. Sequenced sample: CD8+ T cells from PBMCs. All receptors come from a human donor in good health.

This chain links TRBV28 with TRBJ2-5, with unresolved D. This CDR3 has 10 amino acids. V lost 8 bases to trimming and J lost 4 bases, with 5 bases between them. Germline assignment: CDR1 MDHEN and CDR2 SYDVKM. This chain's CDR3 is CASGPETQYF. For the CDR3, the DNA is TGTGCCAGCGGACCAGAGACCCAGTACTTC. Together with reference TRBV28 and TRBJ2-5, the CDR3 gives the full variable domain: DVKVTQSSRYLVKRTGEKVFLECVQDMDHENMFWYRQDPGLGLRLIYFSYDVKMKEKGDIPEGYSVSREKKERFSLILESASTNQTSMYLCASGPETQYFGPGTRLLVL.

This sequence joins TRBV20-1 and TRBJ2-3; D gene unclear. The CDR3 length is 15 residues. Germline loops: CDR1 DFQATT, CDR2 SNEGSKA (reference sequence). The V and J ends lost 6 bases and 2 bases respectively, with 18 bases between them. CDR3 sequence (DNA): TGCAGTGCCAAAGGACCCACCGTTTCCACAGATACGCAGTATTTT. Its translation: CSAKGPTVSTDTQYF.

The chain has TRBV29-1 and TRBJ1-1, with D possibly being TRBD1 (6 bases). V dropped 1 base and J dropped 1 base, with 16 bases sitting between them. This CDR3 is built from 16 residues. CDR1 and CDR2 (germline): SQVTM, ANQGSEA. DNA for the CDR3: TGCAGCGTTGAAGGCAGGGGAGAGAGGCCGAACACTGAAGCTTTCTTT. Amino acids: CSVEGRGERPNTEAFF. Based on the CDR3 plus reference TRBV29-1 and TRBJ1-1, the full variable domain is SAVISQKPSRDICQRGTSLTIQCQVDSQVTMMFWYRQQPGQSLTLIATANQGSEATYESGFVIDKFPISRPNLTFSTLTVSNMSPEDSSIYLCSVEGRGERPNTEAFFGQGTRLTVV.

This clonotype was seen a few times. V gene TRBV13 combines with J gene TRBJ2-7, with D perhaps TRBD2 (6 bases). Germline V gives CDR1 PRHDT, CDR2 FYEKMQ (reference sequence). This CDR3 spans 15 amino acids. The germline V and J ends were trimmed by 3 bases and 4 bases, with 16 bases remaining between them. The CDR3 reads CASSFTLGTPYEQYF. In DNA, the CDR3 is TGTGCCAGCAGCTTCACACTCGGGACTCCTTACGAGCAGTACTTC.

V gene TRBV6-8 combines with J gene TRBJ1-5, with a weak D call TRBD1 (5 bases). This CDR3 spans 15 amino acids. Germline V gene data show CDR1 as MNHGY and CDR2 as SAAAGT. Trimming took 6 bases from V and 1 from J, leaving 13 bases between them. The CDR3 spells CASSSDSSSNQPQHF. The CDR3 DNA sequence: TGTGCCAGCAGCTCCGACAGTTCCAGCAATCAGCCCCAGCATTTT.

The chain uses TRBV12-3 or TRBV12-4 and TRBJ2-1; D possibly corresponds to TRBD1 (5 bases). The V gene lost 5 bases and the J gene lost 10 bases, with 9 bases spanning the gap. This CDR3 comprises 11 residues. The CDR3 region is CASSTGQEQFF. CDR3 bases: TGTGCCAGCAGTACCGGACAAGAGCAGTTCTTC.

The chain carries TRBV12-3 or TRBV12-4 and TRBJ1-2; D not certain. V lost 6 bases and J lost 1, with 9 bases in between. CDR3 length: 13 residues. CDR3 loop: CASSALSNYGYTF. For the CDR3, the DNA is TGTGCCAGCAGCGCGCTGAGTAACTATGGCTACACCTTC.

V gene TRBV29-1 combines with J gene TRBJ2-5; the match to TRBD2 covers 7 bases. V lost 5 bases, J lost 3 bases, and 27 bases stayed unmatched. The length of the CDR3 is 20 residues. The germline V gene encodes CDR1 SQVTM and CDR2 ANQGSEA. The DNA of the CDR3 is TGCAGCGTTTGGGCTCCTTCGGGTACGGGGGGTACTTGGGCTAAAGAGACCCAGTACTTC. Amino acid sequence: CSVWAPSGTGGTWAKETQYF.

This clonotype was seen only once. The chain couples TRBV9 to TRBJ1-2; D may be TRBD1 (5 bases). The CDR3 contains 15 residues. Trimming removed 0 bases from V and 7 bases from J, with 16 bases in between. Germline CDR1 and CDR2: SGDLS and YYNGEE. DNA for the CDR3: TGTGCCAGCAGCGTAGGGACGGGGCCAGGAGGTGGCTACACCTTC. Its protein product is CASSVGTGPGGGYTF. The whole variable domain, remainder taken from reference TRBV9 and TRBJ1-2, is DSGVTQTPKHLITATGQRVTLRCSPRSGDLSVYWYQQSLDQGLQFLIQYYNGEERAKGNILERFSAQQFPDLHSELNLSSLELGDSALYFCASSVGTGPGGGYTFGSGTRLTVV.

The CDR3 spells CASATELNTEAFF. CDR3 in DNA: TGTGCCAGCGCGACAGAGTTGAACACTGAAGCTTTCTTT. The rearrangement links TRBV27 to TRBJ1-1; maybe TRBD1 (5 bases). This CDR3 comprises 13 residues. The germline CDR1 and CDR2 sequences are MNHEY and SMNVEV (reference sequence). V was clipped by 8 bases and J by 0 bases, with 10 bases between them.

The V gene is TRBV30, the J gene TRBJ2-1; tentatively, D is TRBD1 (5 bases). V lost 2 bases, J lost 8 bases, and 10 bases lay in between. The CDR3 is 12 amino acids. CDR1 and CDR2 (germline): GTSNPN, SVGIG (reference sequence). The CDR3 sequence: CAWSWGEDEQFF. In DNA, the CDR3 is TGTGCCTGGAGTTGGGGCGAGGATGAGCAGTTCTTC.

The chain is built from TRBV11-1 and TRBJ2-1; 11 bases align to TRBD2. V dropped 5 bases and J dropped 8; count of bases not matched to a gene: 8. This CDR3 has 15 amino acids. Germline V CDR1 and CDR2: SGHAT, FQDESV (reference sequence). CDR3 nucleotide sequence: TGTGCCAGCAGCGAGACTAGCGGGACCGGGCATGAGCAGTTCTTC. Translation gives CASSETSGTGHEQFF.

The rearrangement uses TRBV7-9 and TRBJ1-4; D is uncertain. The CDR3 extends over 15 amino acids. Trimming left V 3 bases short and J 5 bases short, with 13 bases between. CDR1 and CDR2 (germline): SEHNR, FQNEAQ (reference sequence). In nucleotides, the CDR3 is TGTGCCAGCAGCTTTTCGGGAGCTGCGAATGAAAAACTGTTTTTT. Its protein is CASSFSGAANEKLFF. The full variable domain, completed using reference TRBV7-9 and TRBJ1-4, is DTGVSQNPRHKITKRGQNVTFRCDPISEHNRLYWYRQTLGQGPEFLTYFQNEAQLEKSRLLSDRFSAERPKGSFSTLEIQRTEQGDSAMYLCASSFSGAANEKLFFGSGTQLSVL.

This chain uses TRBV27 with TRBJ1-1, with 9 bases identical to TRBD1. The CDR3 is 21 amino acids. Germline values: CDR1 MNHEY, CDR2 SMNVEV (reference sequence). Trimming cost V 5 bases and J 4 bases; bases outside gene matches: 26. The CDR3 spells CASSPTGTGRAGRDTFTEAFF. The CDR3 DNA reads TGTGCCAGCAGTCCAACCGGGACAGGGCGGGCCGGGCGCGACACCTTCACTGAAGCTTTCTTT.

There are a few counts of this clonotype. The CDR3 nucleotides are TGCAGCGTTGATTACAGGGCGGATGAGCAGTTCTTC. Translating gives CSVDYRADEQFF. The V call is TRBV29-1, the J call TRBJ2-1; a weak D match, TRBD1 (6 bases). The CDR3 consists of 12 residues. V was pared by 3 bases and J by 8 bases, with 11 bases between. Germline CDR1 reads SQVTM; CDR2 reads ANQGSEA.

The chain employs TRBV12-3 or TRBV12-4 and TRBJ1-2, with D perhaps matching TRBD1 (5 bases). CDR3 length: 11 residues. V was pared by 8 bases and J by 4 bases, with 8 bases between. The CDR3: CASAQGYGYTF. The CDR3, as DNA: TGTGCCAGCGCCCAGGGCTATGGCTACACCTTC.

The rearrangement joins TRBV13 to TRBJ2-7, with 9 bases that match TRBD2. The V gene's germline CDR1 is PRHDT and CDR2 FYEKMQ (reference sequence). V was pared by 4 bases and J by 5 bases, with 15 bases of the junction left unmatched. The CDR3 loop spans 17 amino acids. The CDR3 here is CASSSEIGTSKAHEQYF. The CDR3 coding sequence is TGTGCCAGCAGCTCCGAAATAGGGACTAGCAAGGCCCACGAGCAGTACTTC.

This clonotype showed up just once. J is TRBJ2-3 and V is TRBV7-9, with a tentative D call TRBD1 (6 bases). CDR3 length: 15 residues. V shed 5 bases and J shed 2 bases, with 14 bases lying between them. CDR1 is SEHNR and CDR2 is FQNEAQ in the germline V gene (reference sequence). CDR3 amino acids: CASSPVPGATDTQYF. As DNA, the CDR3 is TGTGCCAGCAGCCCCGTTCCAGGGGCCACAGATACGCAGTATTTT.

The genes are TRBV25-1 and TRBJ2-3; perhaps TRBD2 as D (6 bases). Germline V CDR1 and CDR2: MGHDK, SYGVNS. Trimming removed 8 bases at V and 6 bases at J, with 21 bases between. CDR3 length: 15 amino acids. The CDR3 reads CASGLMGPRVDTQYF. The CDR3 DNA is TGTGCCAGCGGACTAATGGGACCGAGAGTGGATACGCAGTATTTT. Drawing the rest from reference TRBV25-1 and TRBJ2-3, the complete variable domain is EADIYQTPRYLVIGTGKKITLECSQTMGHDKMYWYQQDPGMELHLIHYSYGVNSTEKGDLSSESTVSRIRTEHFPLTLESARPSHTSQYLCASGLMGPRVDTQYFGPGTRLTVL.

This chain joins TRBV9 and TRBJ1-1; D is unresolved. Germline lookup yields CDR1 SGDLS and CDR2 YYNGEE. The CDR3 spans 14 residues. The ends were cut back, 1 base at V and 1 base at J, with 8 bases in the middle. CDR3 loop: CASSVYTRNTEAFF. As DNA, the CDR3 is TGTGCCAGCAGCGTATATACCAGGAACACTGAAGCTTTCTTT.

The J gene is TRBJ2-7, the V gene TRBV2, with 7 bases fitting TRBD1. This CDR3 region has 13 residues. V was clipped by 7 bases and J by 3 bases; unmatched bases: 6. The V gene's germline CDR1 is SNHLY and CDR2 FYNNEI. The CDR3 DNA sequence: TGTGCCAGCAAATTGACAGGGAGCTACGAGCAGTACTTC. Translated, it gives CASKLTGSYEQYF.

The rearrangement links TRBV9 to TRBJ1-1, with a weak D call TRBD1 (5 bases). Per the germline V gene, CDR1 is SGDLS and CDR2 is YYNGEE. Trimming removed 3 bases at V and 11 bases at J, with 23 bases between. This CDR3 region has 15 residues. In DNA, the CDR3 is TGTGCCAGCAGCGAGGAATCCGGGACCCCCGCGGGGGCTTTCTTT. Translation gives CASSEESGTPAGAFF.

This sequence joins TRBV20-1 and TRBJ1-1; TRBD1 matches at 8 bases. CDR1 is DFQATT, CDR2 SNEGSKA, per germline (reference sequence). The CDR3 covers 14 residues. J was trimmed by 3 bases and V by 6 bases; bases with no gene match: 9. The CDR3: CSARTGRSYTEAFF. The CDR3 nucleotides read TGCAGTGCGCGGACAGGGAGATCGTACACTGAAGCTTTCTTT.

This chain links TRBV14 with TRBJ1-5, with a tentative D call TRBD1 (5 bases). This CDR3 comprises 13 residues. The germline V gene has CDR1 SGHDN and CDR2 FVKESK. The ends were cut back, 4 bases at V and 8 bases at J, with 12 bases in the middle. The DNA of the CDR3 is TGTGCCAGCAGCCCTCACGGGGCTGAGCCCCAGCATTTT. Translated, it gives CASSPHGAEPQHF. The whole variable domain, remainder taken from reference TRBV14 and TRBJ1-5, is EAGVTQFPSHSVIEKGQTVTLRCDPISGHDNLYWYRRVMGKEIKFLLHFVKESKQDESGMPNNRFLAERTGGTYSTLKVQPAELEDSGVYFCASSPHGAEPQHFGDGTRLSIL.

This clonotype was seen just once. The gene calls are TRBV11-2 and TRBJ2-7, with D possibly TRBD1 on 5 matching bases. Germline CDR1 reads SGHAT; CDR2 reads FQNNGV. The CDR3 runs to 13 residues. Trimming cost V 8 bases and J 0 bases, with 11 bases left between them. CDR3 DNA sequence: TGTGCCAGCCAGGACACCAGCTCCTACGAGCAGTACTTC. Protein: CASQDTSSYEQYF.

The chain is built from TRBV9 and TRBJ2-6; D remains ambiguous. Germline V CDR1 and CDR2: SGDLS, YYNGEE. CDR3 length equals 17 residues. V was shortened by 4 bases and J by 0 bases, with 14 bases between the two germline ends. CDR3 sequence reads: CASSLPTAYSGANVLTF. The CDR3 DNA reads as TGTGCCAGCAGCCTCCCAACAGCCTACTCTGGGGCCAACGTCCTGACTTTC.